This is a list of T cell receptor beta chains from one sample in a study of post-analysis software for immune sequencing data. TCRdb itself ran the PCR reads through MiXCR, one entry per CDR3 protein. The data show about 570,000 distinct CDR3 sequences, around 34% seen once. Sequencing was performed on blood. All receptors come from a girl aged 2-17 years with multiple sclerosis. CDR3s include the opening cysteine and the closing phenylalanine or tryptophan. Only some rows state a clone size, as once, few, many or a class for expanded clones.

CDR3 length	V gene	J gene	clone size	CDR3 protein
13	TRBV20-1	TRBJ2-5	few	CSASTGPRETQYF
12	TRBV29-1	TRBJ1-2	few	CSVGTGGYGYTF
13	TRBV20-1	TRBJ2-7	-	CSASRLSNYEQYF
16	TRBV20-1	TRBJ1-1	-	CSARAARGYGDTEAFF
16	TRBV2	TRBJ1-6	-	CASGEETPYYNSPLHF
15	TRBV12-3/TRBV12-4	TRBJ1-2	few	CASSLYRDSEYGYTF
17	TRBV6-1	TRBJ2-7	-	CASSEFPPGTGPYEQYF
14	TRBV3-1	TRBJ2-7	-	CAGSHRDRAYEQYF
15	TRBV4-2	TRBJ2-7	few	CASSQESVATYEQYF
12	TRBV29-1	TRBJ2-5	-	CSVVTPPGTQYF
14	TRBV24-1	TRBJ1-5	-	CATSERTGWQPQHF
14	TRBV5-1	TRBJ2-7	-	CASRKQELTYEQYF
20	TRBV28	TRBJ2-3	few	CASSYPRYYDRGIAQVTQYF
17	TRBV4-1	TRBJ2-3	-	CASSQEASGVFTDTQYF
17	TRBV12-3/TRBV12-4	TRBJ2-2	few	CASSSYATGGETGELFF
15	TRBV6-5	TRBJ2-5	few	CASARLAGGQETQYF
16	TRBV7-2	TRBJ1-5	-	CASSLSAGVAYQPQHF
14	TRBV6-2/TRBV6-3	TRBJ2-7	-	CASSQDSRLYEQYF
11	TRBV6-5	TRBJ1-5	-	CAGPVCQPQHF
15	TRBV5-1	TRBJ2-1	few	CASSATGDSYNEQFF
18	TRBV14	TRBJ1-2	-	CASSQRQGTGLINYGYTF
12	TRBV7-8	TRBJ2-7	-	CASSSEAYEQYF
13	TRBV10-3	TRBJ2-5	-	CAISPGTQETQYF
13	TRBV29-1	TRBJ2-1	many	CSVGGSSYNEQFF